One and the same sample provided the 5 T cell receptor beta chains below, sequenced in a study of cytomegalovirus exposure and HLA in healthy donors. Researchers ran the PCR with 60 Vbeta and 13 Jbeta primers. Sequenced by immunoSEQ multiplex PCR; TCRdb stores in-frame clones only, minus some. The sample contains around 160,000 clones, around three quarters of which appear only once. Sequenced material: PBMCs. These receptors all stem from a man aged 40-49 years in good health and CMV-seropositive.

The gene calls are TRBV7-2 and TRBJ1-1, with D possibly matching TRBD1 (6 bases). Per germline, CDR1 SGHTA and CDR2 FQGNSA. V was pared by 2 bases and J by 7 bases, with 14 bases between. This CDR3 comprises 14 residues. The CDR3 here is CASSLSAGAHEAFF. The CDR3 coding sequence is TGTGCCAGCAGCTTATCTGCAGGGGCGCATGAAGCTTTCTTT.

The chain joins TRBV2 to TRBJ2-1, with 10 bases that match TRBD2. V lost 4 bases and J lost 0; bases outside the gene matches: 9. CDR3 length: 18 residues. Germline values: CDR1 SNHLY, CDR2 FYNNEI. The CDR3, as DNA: TGTGCCAGCAGTGTATTGGCTAGCGGGAGTTACTCCTACAATGAGCAGTTCTTC. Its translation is CASSVLASGSYSYNEQFF.

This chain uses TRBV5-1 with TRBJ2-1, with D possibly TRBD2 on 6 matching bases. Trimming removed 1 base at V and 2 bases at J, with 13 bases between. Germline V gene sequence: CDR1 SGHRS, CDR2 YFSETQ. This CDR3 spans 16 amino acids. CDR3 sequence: CASSLSGLYPYNEQFF. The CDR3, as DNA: TGCGCCAGCAGCTTGTCCGGACTATATCCCTACAATGAGCAGTTCTTC.

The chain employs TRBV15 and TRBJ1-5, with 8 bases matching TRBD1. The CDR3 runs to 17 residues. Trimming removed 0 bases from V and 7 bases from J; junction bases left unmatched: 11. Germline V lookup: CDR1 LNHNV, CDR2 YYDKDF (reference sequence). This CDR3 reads CATSRELYGTGNQPQHF. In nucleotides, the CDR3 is TGTGCCACCAGCAGAGAACTATACGGGACAGGAAACCAGCCCCAGCATTTT. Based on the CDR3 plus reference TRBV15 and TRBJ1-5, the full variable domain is DAMVIQNPRYQVTQFGKPVTLSCSQTLNHNVMYWYQQKSSQAPKLLFHYYDKDFNNEADTPDNFQSRRPNTSFCFLDIRSPGLGDTAMYLCATSRELYGTGNQPQHFGDGTRLSIL.

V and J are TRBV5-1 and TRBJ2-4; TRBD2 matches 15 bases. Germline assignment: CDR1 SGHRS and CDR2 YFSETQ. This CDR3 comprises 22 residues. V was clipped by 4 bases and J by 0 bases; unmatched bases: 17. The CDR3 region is CASSPGLAGGEVIKRAKNIQYF. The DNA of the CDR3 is TGCGCCAGCAGCCCGGGACTAGCGGGAGGAGAGGTTATAAAAAGAGCCAAAAACATTCAGTACTTC.